This TCR beta chain originates from a study of T cell responses to AZD1222 COVID-19 vaccine. Turning to the study itself: Second doses that came at about 4 or about 12 weeks were put together.

Using immunoSEQ multiplex PCR, the repertoire was profiled, and TCRdb retains in-frame clones only, with some absent. The sample records around 100,000 clones, 85% to 90% being singletons. General study results and limits: Every sample of the repertoires postdated the peak T cell response. Donors were largely white British and mainly female; clonal diversity was possibly underestimated.

Germline lookup yields CDR1 LNHDA and CDR2 SQIVND (reference sequence). Trimming took 10 bases from V and 3 from J, leaving 12 bases between them. The CDR3 consists of 13 residues. Notes on this clone: The antigen remains undetermined.

Sequenced material: peripheral blood, taken on day 0 of AZD1222 vaccination. The sequence came from an adult in good health. The chain combines TRBV19 with TRBJ2-2; D is undetermined. CDR3: CATNGRDTGELFF. In DNA, the CDR3 is TGTGCCACCAATGGACGGGACACCGGGGAGCTGTTTTTT.